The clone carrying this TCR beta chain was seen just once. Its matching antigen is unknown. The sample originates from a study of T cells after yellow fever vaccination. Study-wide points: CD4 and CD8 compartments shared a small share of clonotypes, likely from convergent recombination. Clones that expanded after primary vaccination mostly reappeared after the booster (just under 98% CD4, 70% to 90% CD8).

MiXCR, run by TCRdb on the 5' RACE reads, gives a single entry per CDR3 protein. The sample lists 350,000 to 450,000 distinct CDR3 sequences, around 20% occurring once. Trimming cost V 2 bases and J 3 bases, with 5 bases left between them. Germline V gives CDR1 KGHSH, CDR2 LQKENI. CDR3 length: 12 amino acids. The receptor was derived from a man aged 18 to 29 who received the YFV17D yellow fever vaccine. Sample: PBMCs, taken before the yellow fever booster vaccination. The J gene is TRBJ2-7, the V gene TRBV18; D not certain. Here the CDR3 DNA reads TGTGCCAGCTCACCAAGTCTCTACGAGCAGTACTTC. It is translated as CASSPSLYEQYF.